This record looks at one T cell receptor (beta chain) sequence and its context. Its antigen remains undetermined. Per-nucleotide qualities are absent, and no much larger clonotype sits a single base away. The data stem from a study of blood T cell repertoires in COVID-19 (dated by TCRdb to 2019 to 2021). For the wider study: Samples from collaborators originated in the United States, Italy and Spain and spanned both the acute and convalescent phases of COVID-19. The prospective study material was composed of cDNA or gDNA derived from T cells, B-cell-depleted T cells, or PBMCs. Deeply sampled blood TCRbeta repertoires from subjects exposed to, actively infected with, or recovered from COVID-19 were included in the dataset. The repertoires were made available in a free public database intended to serve as a resource for research on the immune response to SARS-CoV-2. Samples came from the ongoing ImmuneRACE study (first 160 participants) plus 1,254 subjects from 6 global collaborators. Sample metadata almost always included a de-identified subject ID, COVID-19 status, age in years and sex. Where available, HLA class I and class II types were obtained from metadata supplied by the sample provider rather than from assay-based typing.

From its cysteine to its phenylalanine, the CDR3 spans 15 amino acids. Just the 45-base CDR3 DNA is kept, in frame starting at base 1. From a lookup of the germline V gene, CDR1 and CDR2 are SGHTA and FQGNSA. V and J are trimmed by 3 bases and 7 bases, and the gene matches miss 10 bases of the junction. In Seattle, one collaborating source enrolled patients while the infection was active and tracked those patients longitudinally over the course of disease. Collaborating institutions collected whole blood in K2EDTA tubes following their own protocols. For TCRbeta analysis, collaborators shipped samples in one of three forms: frozen whole blood, isolated PBMCs, or DNA extracted from either of those sample types. TCRbeta CDR3 regions were amplified from genomic DNA using the immunoSEQ Assay, a bias-controlled multiplex PCR. Under the source paper's analysis protocol: The number of nucleated cells in each sample was estimated by amplification of reference gene primers within the assay. To quantify the absolute abundance of each unique TCRbeta CDR3 rearrangement, sequence reads were collapsed and filtered. For each sample, productive Simpson clonality was calculated by taking the square root of Simpson's diversity index across productive rearrangements. TCRdb retrieved this table from immuneACCESS and kept in-frame rearrangements only. Not all clones are present; in checked studies, unresolved V genes account for under half, and no reason is known for the remainder. V and J calls and clone size are as listed in that table; D and trimming were resolved from the DNA. Within this sample are 210,000 or so clones, with 70% to 90% of them counted one time only. The leading ten clones occupy approximately 2.5% of the sample.

Points the paper makes about the study in general: How much clinical and demographic metadata was included differed by source and by participant, and the metadata was provided uncurated.

Sequencing input: peripheral blood. The sequence derives from a man aged 25-45 years with COVID-19, enrolled during active disease. The rearrangement joined TRBV7-2 to TRBJ1-2; 8 middle bases align to TRBD1. CDR3 sequence: CASSFQGAGDAGYTF. The DNA sequence follows: TGTGCCAGCAGCTTCCAGGGGGCAGGTGACGCTGGCTACACCTTC. With the rest looked up from the reference TRBV7-2 and TRBJ1-2 genes rather than sequenced, the full variable domain is GAGVSQSPSNKVTEKGKDVELRCDPISGHTALYWYRQSLGQGLEFLIYFQGNSAPDKSGLPSDRFSAERTGGSVSTLTIQRTQQEDSAVYLCASSFQGAGDAGYTFGSGTRLTVV.